This section outlines one T cell receptor beta chain sequence together with its context. As yet, its antigen is unknown. The entry originates in a study of molecular identifiers for immune sequencing clone quantification. The CDR3 extends over 14 amino acids. Trimming removed 3 bases from V and 2 bases from J, with 9 bases in between. CDR1 and CDR2 from the germline V gene are MNHEY and SMNVEV (reference sequence). Previously reported methods and listed TCR primers produced the bulk TCR libraries. TCRdb redid the calling of the PCR reads with MiXCR, one entry per CDR3 protein. This table holds 460,000 or so distinct CDR3 sequences, roughly 25% found once. Whole-study findings and limits: Whereas clones above 20 RNA copies held under 1% of naive-cell molecules, they held over 98% of effector molecules.

The chain recombines TRBV27 with TRBJ2-3; D unresolved. Sequenced: naive CD8+ T cells from blood, with Jurkat cell RNA spiked in. Stated subset: FACS-sorted CD8+CD4-CCR7+CD45RA+ naive T cells. The sequence came from a human donor in good health. Some libraries in this study had Jurkat cell RNA spiked in. This CDR3 reads CASSFNWDTDTQYF. In nucleotides, the CDR3 is TGTGCCAGCAGTTTTAACTGGGACACAGATACGCAGTATTTT.